The 30 T cell receptor beta chains presented below share a single source sample, sequenced in a study of Ad26.COV2.S vaccination and SARS-CoV-2 variants. Only in-frame clones appear in the TCRdb table, and some are missing; sequencing was by immunoSEQ multiplex PCR. The sample lists about 100,000 clones, around 80% occurring once. The sample in question was peripheral blood, obtained after recovery from COVID-19. The receptor set was obtained from a human donor who had recovered from COVID-19.

The chain recombines TRBV27 with TRBJ1-1, with unresolved D. The V gene lost 3 bases and the J gene lost 1 base, with 6 bases spanning the gap. CDR1 MNHEY and CDR2 SMNVEV come from the germline V gene (reference sequence). The CDR3 sequence is 13 residues long. CDR3 region: CASSFQKNTEAFF. CDR3 bases: TGTGCCAGCAGTTTCCAGAAGAACACTGAAGCTTTCTTT.

CDR3 amino acids: CATSAWGANTGELFF. CDR3 coding DNA: TGTGCCACCAGTGCGTGGGGCGCGAACACCGGGGAGCTGTTTTTT. This chain connects TRBV24-1 to TRBJ2-2; D might be TRBD1 (5 bases). Trimming took off 5 bases at V and 0 bases at J, with 9 bases between the two ends. The CDR3 is made up of 15 amino acids. Germline CDR1 and CDR2: KGHDR and SFDVKD.

The chain links TRBV5-6 to TRBJ1-6; unclear D gene. The CDR3 runs to 15 residues. The V gene lost 4 bases and the J gene lost 8 bases, with 16 bases spanning the gap. CDR1 is SGHDT, CDR2 YYEEEE, per germline. DNA for the CDR3: TGTGCCAGCAGCCCCGACTCCGCTGAATATTCACCCCTCCACTTT. Encoded protein: CASSPDSAEYSPLHF.

The DNA for the CDR3 is TGTGCCAGCATCCATTACAATGAGCAGTTCTTC. Its translation is CASIHYNEQFF. The chain couples TRBV2 to TRBJ2-1; D is uncertain. V lost 7 bases and J 4 bases, leaving 5 bases between the germline ends. The CDR3 sequence is 11 residues long. Germline CDR1 and CDR2: SNHLY and FYNNEI.

The chain's CDR3 is CAWSAQGGGARGQFF. In DNA form, the CDR3 reads TGTGCCTGGAGTGCCCAAGGCGGGGGGGCTCGTGGGCAGTTCTTC. The V gene is TRBV30, the J gene TRBJ2-1; 9 nucleotides align to TRBD2. Per germline, CDR1 GTSNPN and CDR2 SVGIG (reference sequence). The CDR3 covers 15 residues. V shed 1 base and J 12 bases; nucleotides not matched to a gene: 13.

Only a few counts were recorded for this clone. The V and J genes are TRBV7-2 and TRBJ2-1; D remains ambiguous. Germline loops: CDR1 SGHTA, CDR2 FQGNSA. CDR3 length equals 13 residues. V was pared by 0 bases and J by 5 bases, with 5 bases between. Here the CDR3 DNA reads TGTGCCAGCAGCTTAGCGGCGGACAATGAGCAGTTCTTC. Protein: CASSLAADNEQFF.

The rearrangement links TRBV2 to TRBJ2-7; possibly TRBD2 for D (5 bases). From germline, CDR1 is SNHLY and CDR2 FYNNEI. The V and J ends lost 5 bases and 3 bases respectively, with 14 bases between them. This CDR3 contains 14 residues. The CDR3 loop is CASSLAGGGYEQYF. DNA of the CDR3: TGTGCCAGCAGTCTAGCCGGAGGCGGCTACGAGCAGTACTTC.

This chain uses TRBV6-4 with TRBJ2-3, with D possibly called TRBD1 or TRBD2 (5 bases each). CDR1 and CDR2 (germline): MRHNA, SNTAGT. The V and J ends lost 4 bases and 2 bases respectively, with 19 bases between them. The CDR3 runs 17 residues. CDR3 DNA sequence: TGTGCCAGCAGTGCCGAGCGCGCCGGGACCCACACAGATACGCAGTATTTT. The encoded protein is CASSAERAGTHTDTQYF.

The V call is TRBV7-2, the J call TRBJ1-1; D is perhaps TRBD1 (6 bases). The CDR3 extends over 19 amino acids. V dropped 4 bases and J dropped 4 bases, with 28 bases sitting between them. Germline V lookup: CDR1 SGHTA, CDR2 FQGNSA. CDR3 DNA sequence: TGTGCCAGCAGCTCTCATACGGGGGCAAACCGAGTCTTGGGCACTGAAGCTTTCTTT. This sequence encodes CASSSHTGANRVLGTEAFF.

This clone appeared once. This chain uses TRBV9 with TRBJ1-1; D perhaps matches TRBD1 (5 bases). The CDR3 consists of 14 residues. In germline, CDR1 is SGDLS, CDR2 YYNGEE. Trimming pared 2 bases from V and 1 base from J, leaving 9 bases between. The CDR3 is CASSVGHSNTEAFF. The DNA of the CDR3 is TGTGCCAGCAGCGTTGGACACTCGAACACTGAAGCTTTCTTT.

The chain employs TRBV28 and TRBJ1-1; 7 bases fit TRBD1. After removal of 4 bases from V and 3 bases from J, the junction contained 5 bases not matched to a gene. In germline, CDR1 is MDHEN, CDR2 SYDVKM. The CDR3 has 14 residues. CDR3 in amino acids: CASSYGQVDTEAFF. CDR3 DNA: TGTGCCAGCAGTTACGGACAGGTCGACACTGAAGCTTTCTTT.

The chain uses TRBV7-2 and TRBJ2-2, with 14 bases lining up with TRBD2. Germline CDR1 is SGHTA and CDR2 is FQGNSA. V was clipped by 5 bases and J by 1 base; unmatched bases: 6. This CDR3 spans 18 amino acids. This chain's CDR3 is CASSTTSGGALNTGELFF. In DNA form, the CDR3 reads TGTGCCAGCAGCACGACTAGCGGGGGGGCCCTGAACACCGGGGAGCTGTTTTTT.

The chain recombines TRBV5-1 with TRBJ1-2, with a weak D call TRBD1 (6 bases). The germline V and J ends were trimmed by 2 bases and 5 bases, with 22 bases remaining between them. There are 17 residues in the CDR3. The germline CDR1 and CDR2 sequences are SGHRS and YFSETQ. This chain's CDR3 is CASSFGAGGAHGYGYTF. In DNA form, the CDR3 reads TGCGCCAGCAGCTTTGGGGCCGGGGGGGCGCACGGGTATGGCTACACCTTC.

This clone was seen more than once but under ten times. V gene TRBV7-2 combines with J gene TRBJ1-5; weak D call: TRBD1 (6 bases). The CDR3 extends over 14 amino acids. Per the germline V gene, CDR1 is SGHTA and CDR2 is FQGNSA. Trimming took 5 bases from V and 2 from J, leaving 10 bases between them. In nucleotides, the CDR3 is TGTGCCAGCAGCCCCGGGACACGCAATCAGCCCCAGCATTTT. Encoded protein: CASSPGTRNQPQHF.

The chain links TRBV2 to TRBJ1-5, with D possibly matching TRBD1 (6 bases). Germline lookup yields CDR1 SNHLY and CDR2 FYNNEI. The CDR3 has 14 amino acids. Trimming stripped 4 bases from V and 7 bases from J, with 14 bases between. DNA of the CDR3: TGTGCCAGCAGTGGGGCAGGGGCCGGGCAGCCCCAGCATTTT. Translating gives CASSGAGAGQPQHF.

This rearrangement joins TRBV2 to TRBJ2-4, with TRBD2 matching over 16 bases. V trimming: 4 bases; J trimming: 0 bases; junction bases outside the gene matches: 9. The V gene's germline CDR1 is SNHLY and CDR2 FYNNEI. This CDR3 contains 20 residues. CDR3 sequence (DNA): TGTGCCAGCAGTGGACGGGGACTAGCGGGGGGGCCCGAAGCCAAAAACATTCAGTACTTC. The encoded protein is CASSGRGLAGGPEAKNIQYF.

V is TRBV5-4 and J is TRBJ2-5; a possible D gene is TRBD1 (6 bases). V was cut by 0 bases and J by 0 bases, with 9 bases left in between. Germline V gene lookup returns CDR1 SGHNT and CDR2 YYREEE (reference sequence). The CDR3 loop spans 15 amino acids. CDR3 bases: TGTGCCAGCAGCTTGGTTACAGGGAACCAAGAGACCCAGTACTTC. The encoded protein is CASSLVTGNQETQYF.

The chain carries TRBV7-2 and TRBJ2-1, with 7 bases aligning to TRBD1. From germline, CDR1 is SGHTA and CDR2 FQGNSA. The CDR3 covers 17 residues. V lost 2 bases, J lost 3 bases, and 10 bases stayed unmatched. CDR3 DNA: TGTGCCAGCAGCTTAAATCCACAGGGGACCTTCTACAATGAGCAGTTCTTC. Its translation: CASSLNPQGTFYNEQFF.

The chain links TRBV7-2 to TRBJ2-2; D gene unclear. Germline loops: CDR1 SGHTA, CDR2 FQGNSA. The CDR3 extends over 15 amino acids. Trimming removed 1 base from V and 1 base from J, with 7 bases in between. Here the CDR3 reads CASSLDLVNTGELFF. CDR3 nucleotides: TGTGCCAGCAGCTTAGACCTAGTGAACACCGGGGAGCTGTTTTTT.

The chain recombines TRBV5-1 with TRBJ2-1, with TRBD2 matching 7 bases. V dropped 0 bases and J dropped 9; count of bases not matched to a gene: 9. The CDR3 contains 15 residues. Per the germline V gene, CDR1 is SGHRS and CDR2 is YFSETQ. The chain's CDR3 is CASSLESVAGSEQFF. The CDR3 DNA sequence: TGCGCCAGCAGCTTGGAGTCGGTAGCGGGCTCTGAGCAGTTCTTC.

This clone was counted between two and nine times. The chain carries TRBV24-1 and TRBJ2-3, with TRBD1 identical over 7 bases. This CDR3 is built from 14 residues. The junction had 3 bases not matched to a gene; V was cut back by 7 bases and J by 0 bases. Looked up from germline, CDR1 is KGHDR and CDR2 is SFDVKD. CDR3 protein: CATRAGGSTDTQYF. CDR3 nucleotides: TGTGCCACCAGGGCAGGGGGTAGCACAGATACGCAGTATTTT.

This clone was seen a handful of times. CDR3 nucleotides: TGTGCCAGCAGGTCAGGACAGTTCTTTAATTCACCCCTCCACTTT. Protein product: CASRSGQFFNSPLHF. The rearrangement joins TRBV28 to TRBJ1-6; a possible D gene is TRBD1 (6 bases). Germline CDR1 MDHEN, CDR2 SYDVKM. The CDR3 covers 15 residues. V dropped 6 bases and J dropped 6 bases, with 15 bases sitting between them.

The chain recombines TRBV3-1 (or the pseudogene TRBV3-2) with TRBJ2-7, with 10 bases fitting TRBD1. The V and J ends lost 4 bases and 6 bases, in that order; junction bases with no gene match: 3. The CDR3 has 13 amino acids. Germline values: CDR1 LGHDT, CDR2 YNNKEL (reference sequence). The CDR3 sequence is CASSRDRGGEQYF. In DNA, the CDR3 is TGTGCCAGCAGCCGGGACAGGGGAGGCGAGCAGTACTTC.

The chain joins TRBV18 to TRBJ2-5; D possibly matches TRBD1 or TRBD2 (5 bases each). The germline V gene has CDR1 KGHSH and CDR2 LQKENI. The V and J ends lost 0 bases and 4 bases respectively, with 12 bases between them. The CDR3 runs to 15 residues. CDR3 sequence reads: CASSPPGRGRETQYF. The CDR3 nucleotides read TGTGCCAGCTCACCACCGGGACGGGGAAGAGAGACCCAGTACTTC.

The chain has TRBV7-2 and TRBJ1-3, with D possibly TRBD1 on 6 matching bases. V was pared by 6 bases and J by 0 bases, with 9 bases between. The CDR3 is 14 amino acids. From germline, CDR1 is SGHTA and CDR2 FQGNSA. The CDR3 sequence is CASRQDSSGNTIYF. The CDR3 region has the DNA TGTGCCAGCAGGCAGGACAGCTCTGGAAACACCATATATTTT.

The chain has TRBV6-5 and TRBJ1-2, with 7 positions matching TRBD1. The CDR3 contains 14 residues. In germline, CDR1 is MNHEY, CDR2 SVGAGI. Losses at the gene ends were 6 bases for V and 4 bases for J; bases not matched to a gene: 8. The CDR3 spells CASRVTGTPYGYTF. CDR3 nucleotide sequence: TGTGCCAGCAGGGTGACAGGGACACCCTATGGCTACACCTTC.

V and J are TRBV4-3 and TRBJ2-2, with TRBD2 matching 7 bases. Germline V gives CDR1 LGHNA, CDR2 YSLEER. The CDR3 is 17 residues long. Trimming cost V 4 bases and J 5 bases; bases outside gene matches: 13. The CDR3 DNA sequence: TGCGCCAGCAGCCCCTCCCGCGGACTAGGGGATACCGGGGAGCTGTTTTTT. This encodes CASSPSRGLGDTGELFF.

The CDR3 DNA reads TGTGCCAGCAGCCCGGCCACAGATACGCAGTATTTT. Residues: CASSPATDTQYF. V gene TRBV7-2 combines with J gene TRBJ2-3; unclear D gene. The CDR3 length is 12 residues. Germline-derived CDR1 and CDR2 are SGHTA and FQGNSA. V shed 5 bases and J shed 2 bases, with 5 bases lying between them. Filled out from reference TRBV7-2 and TRBJ2-3, the complete variable domain reads GAGVSQSPSNKVTEKGKDVELRCDPISGHTALYWYRQSLGQGLEFLIYFQGNSAPDKSGLPSDRFSAERTGGSVSTLTIQRTQQEDSAVYLCASSPATDTQYFGPGTRLTVL.

This chain uses TRBV7-9 with TRBJ2-7; 9 nucleotides align to TRBD1. Germline lookup yields CDR1 SEHNR and CDR2 FQNEAQ (reference sequence). V gave up 5 bases and J gave up 2 bases; unmatched junction bases: 4. This CDR3 contains 14 residues. The CDR3 loop reads CASSNRDRAYEQYF. In DNA, the CDR3 is TGTGCCAGCAGCAACCGGGACAGGGCCTACGAGCAGTACTTC.

V gene TRBV7-2 combines with J gene TRBJ2-5; D may be TRBD2 (5 bases). The CDR3 runs 16 residues. Germline CDR1 reads SGHTA; CDR2 reads FQGNSA. V lost 1 base and J lost 3, with 15 bases in between. The CDR3 DNA sequence: TGTGCCAGCAGCTTAGTCTTCGGGGTGCTGGAAGAGACCCAGTACTTC. It is translated as CASSLVFGVLEETQYF.